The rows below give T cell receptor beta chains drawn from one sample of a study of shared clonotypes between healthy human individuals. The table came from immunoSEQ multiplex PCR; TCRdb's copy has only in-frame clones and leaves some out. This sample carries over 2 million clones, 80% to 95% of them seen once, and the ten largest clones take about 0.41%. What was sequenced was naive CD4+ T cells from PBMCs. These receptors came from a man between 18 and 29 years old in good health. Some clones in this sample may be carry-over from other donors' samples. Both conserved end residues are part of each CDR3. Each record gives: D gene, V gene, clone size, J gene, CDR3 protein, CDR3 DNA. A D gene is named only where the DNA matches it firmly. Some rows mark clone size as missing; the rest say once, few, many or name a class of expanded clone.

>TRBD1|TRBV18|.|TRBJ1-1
CASTYRGTEAFF
TGTGCCAGCACATACAGGGGCACTGAAGCTTTCTTT
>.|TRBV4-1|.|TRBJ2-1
CASRGRDGSNEQFF
TGCGCCAGCAGGGGGCGGGATGGTTCCAATGAGCAGTTCTTC
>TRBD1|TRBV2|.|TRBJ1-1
CASYRDRANTEAFF
TGTGCCAGTTACCGGGACAGGGCGAACACTGAAGCTTTCTTT
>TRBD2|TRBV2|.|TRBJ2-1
CASSETSGWGEQFF
TGTGCCAGCAGTGAGACTAGCGGGTGGGGGGAGCAGTTCTTC
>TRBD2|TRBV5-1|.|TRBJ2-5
CASSLAGGAGGPQETQYF
TGCGCCAGCAGCTTGGCCGGGGGAGCGGGAGGCCCCCAAGAGACCCAGTACTTC
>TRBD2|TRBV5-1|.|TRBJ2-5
CASRAGALRETQYF
TGCGCCAGTCGAGCGGGAGCTTTACGGGAGACCCAGTACTTC
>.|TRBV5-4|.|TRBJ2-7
CASSLGTGRGTYEQYF
TGTGCCAGCAGCCTGGGTACGGGGAGAGGTACATACGAGCAGTACTTC
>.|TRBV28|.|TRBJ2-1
CASSLWGNEQFF
TGTGCCAGCAGTTTATGGGGAAATGAGCAGTTCTTC
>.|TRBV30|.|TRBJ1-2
CASEDGGYGYTF
TGTGCCTCCGAAGACGGGGGATATGGCTACACCTTC
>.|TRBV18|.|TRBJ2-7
CASSPLGRGYEQYF
TGTGCCAGCTCACCACTTGGCAGGGGCTACGAGCAGTACTTC
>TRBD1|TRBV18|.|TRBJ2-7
CASSPRAGQGATYEQYF
TGTGCCAGCTCACCACGAGCGGGACAGGGGGCCACCTACGAGCAGTACTTC
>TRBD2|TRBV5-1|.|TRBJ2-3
CASSAQAGGTSDTQYF
TGCGCCAGCAGCGCTCAAGCGGGAGGAACCTCCGATACGCAGTATTTT
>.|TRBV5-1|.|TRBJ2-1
CASSLASGVGEQFF
TGCGCCAGCAGCTTGGCGTCGGGGGTGGGTGAGCAGTTCTTC
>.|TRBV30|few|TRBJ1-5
CAWSMRGIQPQHF
TGTGCCTGGAGTATGAGGGGGATCCAGCCCCAGCATTTT
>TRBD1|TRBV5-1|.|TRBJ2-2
CASSLDRTGNTGELFF
TGCGCCAGCAGCTTGGACAGGACAGGGAACACCGGGGAGCTGTTTTTT
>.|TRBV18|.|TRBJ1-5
CASSPEEGGNQPQHF
TGTGCCAGCTCACCAGAGGAGGGTGGGAATCAGCCCCAGCATTTT
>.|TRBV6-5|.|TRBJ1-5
CASSRLRDSNQPQHF
TGTGCCAGCAGTCGACTCCGGGACAGCAATCAGCCCCAGCATTTT
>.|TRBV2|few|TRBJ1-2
CASSEGQGGYGYTF
TGTGCCAGCAGTGAAGGTCAGGGAGGGTATGGCTACACCTTC
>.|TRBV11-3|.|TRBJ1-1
CASSLDGTAEDTEAFF
TGTGCCAGCAGCTTAGATGGGACCGCGGAAGACACTGAAGCTTTCTTT
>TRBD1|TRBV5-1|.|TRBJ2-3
CASSTGDASTDTQYF
TGCGCCAGCAGCACAGGGGACGCGAGCACAGATACGCAGTATTTT
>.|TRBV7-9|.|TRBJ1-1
CASSLEGGNTEAFF
TGTGCCAGCAGCTTAGAAGGTGGGAACACTGAAGCTTTCTTT
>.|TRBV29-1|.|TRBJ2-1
CSVGGQSSYNEQFF
TGCAGTGTGGGGGGGCAGAGCTCCTACAATGAGCAGTTCTTC
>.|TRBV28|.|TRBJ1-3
CASSFGGTSGNTIYF
TGTGCCAGCAGTTTCGGCGGGACCTCTGGAAACACCATATATTTT
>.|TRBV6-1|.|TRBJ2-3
CASSERGRDGDTQYF
TGTGCCAGCAGTGAACGGGGCAGGGACGGTGATACGCAGTATTTT
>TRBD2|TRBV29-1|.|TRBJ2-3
CSITSGSRDTQYF
TGCAGCATTACTAGCGGAAGTCGTGATACGCAGTATTTT
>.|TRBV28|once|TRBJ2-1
CASRVQGSSYNEQFF
TGTGCCAGCAGGGTACAGGGCAGCTCCTACAATGAGCAGTTCTTC
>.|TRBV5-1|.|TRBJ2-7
CASRDNYEQYF
TGCGCCAGCCGGGACAACTACGAGCAGTACTTC
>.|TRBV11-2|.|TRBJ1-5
CASSPSPNQPQHF
TGTGCCAGCAGCCCCTCGCCCAATCAGCCCCAGCATTTT
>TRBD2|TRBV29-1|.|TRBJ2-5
CSVKLSGGRQETQYF
TGCAGCGTCAAGCTCAGCGGGGGGCGTCAGGAGACCCAGTACTTC
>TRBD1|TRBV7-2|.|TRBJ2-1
CASSSDRGDEQFF
TGTGCCAGCAGCTCCGACAGGGGCGATGAGCAGTTCTTC
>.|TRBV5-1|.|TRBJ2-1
CASMVGLRASYNEQFF
TGCGCCAGCATGGTGGGATTGAGGGCCTCCTACAATGAGCAGTTCTTC
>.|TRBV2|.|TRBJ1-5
CASWRGIPQPQHF
TGTGCCAGCTGGAGAGGGATTCCCCAGCCCCAGCATTTT
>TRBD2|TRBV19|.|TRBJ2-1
CASGRLAGDNEQFF
TGTGCCAGTGGCCGACTAGCGGGGGACAATGAGCAGTTCTTC
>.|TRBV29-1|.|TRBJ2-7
CSVEYRLGGEQYF
TGCAGCGTTGAGTATAGACTAGGGGGCGAGCAGTACTTC
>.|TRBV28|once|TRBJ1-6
CASSPAGTTYNSPLHF
TGTGCCAGCAGTCCGGCCGGGACGACATATAATTCACCCCTCCACTTT
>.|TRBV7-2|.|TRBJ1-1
CASSLLGVNTEAFF
TGTGCCAGCAGCTTACTTGGGGTTAACACTGAAGCTTTCTTT
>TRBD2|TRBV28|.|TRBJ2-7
CASVTSGSSYEQYF
TGTGCCAGCGTGACTAGCGGGAGCTCCTACGAGCAGTACTTC
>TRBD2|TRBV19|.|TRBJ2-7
CASSYPGGSSYEQYF
TGTGCCAGTTCCTACCCCGGCGGGAGCTCCTACGAGCAGTACTTC
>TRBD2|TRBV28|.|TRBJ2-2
CATFVSGRASGELFF
TGTGCCACCTTCGTTAGCGGGAGGGCCTCCGGGGAGCTGTTTTTT
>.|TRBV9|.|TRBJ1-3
CASSARLGSGNTIYF
TGTGCCAGCAGCGCCCGGTTGGGCTCTGGAAACACCATATATTTT
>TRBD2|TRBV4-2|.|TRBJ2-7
CASSQEASGLISYEQYF
TGTGCCAGCAGCCAAGAAGCTAGCGGTTTGATATCCTACGAGCAGTACTTC
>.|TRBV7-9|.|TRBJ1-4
CASSTPTGHGNEKLFF
TGTGCCAGCAGCACCCCGACCGGGCACGGTAATGAAAAACTGTTTTTT
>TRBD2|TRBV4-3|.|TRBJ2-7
CASSQETSGAHEQYF
TGCGCCAGCAGCCAAGAGACTAGCGGCGCCCACGAGCAGTACTTC
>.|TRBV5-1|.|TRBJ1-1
CASSLGGANTEAFF
TGCGCCAGCAGCTTGGGGGGAGCGAACACTGAAGCTTTCTTT
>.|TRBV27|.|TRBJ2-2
CASSLKALWTTIPGELFF
TGTGCCAGCAGTTTAAAGGCCCTTTGGACGACTATACCCGGGGAGCTGTTTTTT
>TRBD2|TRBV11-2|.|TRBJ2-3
CASSPTSGTDTQYF
TGTGCCAGCAGCCCGACTAGCGGCACAGATACGCAGTATTTT
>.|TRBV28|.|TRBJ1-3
CASSLLYQGSGNTIYF
TGTGCCAGCAGTTTATTATATCAGGGCTCTGGAAACACCATATATTTT
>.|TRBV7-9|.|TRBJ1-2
CASSLAGGGGYTF
TGTGCCAGCAGCTTAGCGGGGGGCGGTGGCTACACCTTC
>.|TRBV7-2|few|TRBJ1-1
CASTLQGGTEAFF
TGTGCCAGCACTCTACAGGGAGGGACTGAAGCTTTCTTT
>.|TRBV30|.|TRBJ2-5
CAWDQGWETQYF
TGTGCCTGGGATCAGGGATGGGAGACCCAGTACTTC
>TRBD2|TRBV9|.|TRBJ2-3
CASSPTSGGDTQYF
TGTGCCAGCAGCCCTACTAGCGGGGGAGATACGCAGTATTTT
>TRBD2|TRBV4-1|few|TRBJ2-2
CASSQGGGRGSGELFF
TGCGCCAGCAGCCAAGGAGGCGGGAGGGGGTCCGGGGAGCTGTTTTTT
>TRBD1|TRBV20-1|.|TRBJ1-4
CSAQQTGSF
TGCAGTGCTCAACAGACAGGGTCCTTT